This T cell receptor (beta chain) came from a study of T cells in tuberculosis. Sequencing was performed with immunoSEQ multiplex PCR; in TCRdb, only in-frame clones are kept and a portion is missing. The table shows about 59,000 clones, with approximately 81% occurring only once. Thawed, overnight-rested PBMC were stained with GMM-loaded CD1B tetramer, viability dye and anti-CD3, then sorted. C32 glucose monomycolate from Rhodococcus equi was loaded onto the CD1B tetramers. The source is an adult woman with latent tuberculosis. The sequencing sample was made of CD1b-GMM tetramer-negative cells sorted from PBMCs.

DNA for the CDR3: TGTGCCAGCAGCTTGACAGTGGACGAGACCCAGTACTTC. Its translation: CASSLTVDETQYF. The genes are TRBV7-3 and TRBJ2-5; tentatively, D is TRBD1 (5 bases). The CDR3 is made up of 13 amino acids. The V end lost 3 bases, the J end lost 5 bases, and 10 bases lay between the germline ends. From germline, CDR1 is SGHTA and CDR2 FQGTGA.